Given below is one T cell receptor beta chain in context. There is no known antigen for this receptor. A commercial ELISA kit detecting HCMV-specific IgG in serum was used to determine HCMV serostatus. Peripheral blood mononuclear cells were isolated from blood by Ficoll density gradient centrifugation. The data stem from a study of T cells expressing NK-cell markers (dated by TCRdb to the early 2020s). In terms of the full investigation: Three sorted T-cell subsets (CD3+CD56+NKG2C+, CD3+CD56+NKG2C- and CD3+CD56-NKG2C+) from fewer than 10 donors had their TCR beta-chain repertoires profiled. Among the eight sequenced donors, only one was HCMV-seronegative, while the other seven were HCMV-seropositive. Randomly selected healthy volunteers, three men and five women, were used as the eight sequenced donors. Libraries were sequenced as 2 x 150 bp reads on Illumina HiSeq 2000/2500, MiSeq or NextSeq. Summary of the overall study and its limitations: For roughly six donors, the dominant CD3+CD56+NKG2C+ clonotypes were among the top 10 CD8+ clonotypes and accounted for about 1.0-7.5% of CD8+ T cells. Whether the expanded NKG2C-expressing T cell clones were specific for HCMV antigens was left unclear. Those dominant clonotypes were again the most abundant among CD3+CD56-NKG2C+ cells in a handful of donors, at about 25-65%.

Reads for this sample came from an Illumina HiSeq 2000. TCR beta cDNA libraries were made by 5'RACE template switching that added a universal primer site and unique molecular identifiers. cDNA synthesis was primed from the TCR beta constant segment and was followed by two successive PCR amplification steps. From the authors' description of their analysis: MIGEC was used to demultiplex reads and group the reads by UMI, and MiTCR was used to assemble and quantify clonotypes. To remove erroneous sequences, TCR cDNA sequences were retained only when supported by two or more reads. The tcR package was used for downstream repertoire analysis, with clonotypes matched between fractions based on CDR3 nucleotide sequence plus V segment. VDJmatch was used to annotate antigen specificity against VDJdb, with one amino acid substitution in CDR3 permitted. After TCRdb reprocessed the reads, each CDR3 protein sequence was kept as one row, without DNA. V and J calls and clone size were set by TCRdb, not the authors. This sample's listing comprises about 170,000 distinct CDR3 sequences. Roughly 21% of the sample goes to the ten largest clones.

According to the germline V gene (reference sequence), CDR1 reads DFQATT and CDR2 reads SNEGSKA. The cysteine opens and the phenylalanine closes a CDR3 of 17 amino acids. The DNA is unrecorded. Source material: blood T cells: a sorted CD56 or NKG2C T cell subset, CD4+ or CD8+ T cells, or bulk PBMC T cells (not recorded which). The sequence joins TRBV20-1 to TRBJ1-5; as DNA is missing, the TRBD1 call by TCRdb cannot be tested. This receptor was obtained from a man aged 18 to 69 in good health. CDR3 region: CSATMPDRTESNQPQHF.